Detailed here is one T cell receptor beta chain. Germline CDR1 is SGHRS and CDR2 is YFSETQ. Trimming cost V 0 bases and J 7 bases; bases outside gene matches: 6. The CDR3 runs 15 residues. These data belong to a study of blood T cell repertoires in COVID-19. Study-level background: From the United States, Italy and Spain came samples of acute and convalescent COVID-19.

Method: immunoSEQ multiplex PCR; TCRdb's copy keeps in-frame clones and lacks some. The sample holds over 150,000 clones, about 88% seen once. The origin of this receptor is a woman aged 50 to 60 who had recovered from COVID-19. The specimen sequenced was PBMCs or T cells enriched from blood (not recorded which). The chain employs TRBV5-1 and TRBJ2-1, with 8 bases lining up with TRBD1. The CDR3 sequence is CASSLGQGLGNEQFF. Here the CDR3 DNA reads TGCGCCAGCAGCTTGGGACAGGGGTTAGGGAATGAGCAGTTCTTC. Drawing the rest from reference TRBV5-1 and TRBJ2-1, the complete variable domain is KAGVTQTPRYLIKTRGQQVTLSCSPISGHRSVSWYQQTPGQGLQFLFEYFSETQRNKGNFPGRFSGRQFSNSRSEMNVSTLELGDSALYLCASSLGQGLGNEQFFGPGTRLTVL.